This T cell receptor beta chain was documented in a study of long-term antiretroviral therapy in people with HIV (dated by TCRdb to between 2021 and 2023). About the full investigation: The earliest samples were collected approximately a decade before the 2015 WHO recommendation for immediate ART, a period when ART was typically delayed until CD4 counts fell. Eleven of the 30 participants with HIV were female. A total of roughly 200 cryopreserved PBMC samples were contributed to the cohort by 30 adults with confirmed HIV infection, with samples collected serially over a mean of approximately six years (range 1-12). A retrospective serial study tested whether ART initiation and durable HIV suppression were associated with changes in peripheral blood TRB repertoire composition and diversity. Test extractions of a monoclonal T-cell line alongside 33 polyclonal samples showed no cross-contamination during QIAcube processing. Overall results and qualifications from the work: Narrower CDR3 length ranges were observed in HIV repertoires than in controls, and an antigen-experienced repertoire with only a slight naive shift after ART was suggested by the network structure. Samples dated from the mid-2000s to the late 2010s, and the ART regimens used may be less effective than current ones. No data were available on ART adherence, viral resistance or therapy changes, limiting inferences about post-ART repertoire changes. The repertoire was dominated across all time points by expanded TRB clones identified before ART initiation, although this dominance was seen to fluctuate and to decrease in many PLHIV after ART. Unsorted PBMC were profiled instead of sorted CD4+ and CD8+ T cells because pre-ART samples had limited cell numbers. Limited PBMC availability meant only the TCR beta chain was sequenced, without alpha chain pairing. Starting ART was linked to a significant rise in TRB diversity, yet even after long-term ART the diversity remained significantly lower than in transplant donor controls.

The immunoSEQ hsTCRB v3.0 assay was used at survey level resolution for TRB variable region sequencing. The target sequencing depth for TRB was roughly 35,000-55,000 T-cell genomes per sample. Pooled TRB libraries were sequenced on an Illumina MiSeq with a v3 150-cycle kit. Concerning the study's data processing: Repertoire analysis ran in R within a reproducible Nextflow workflow covering QC, data transformation and analysis. LymphoSeq2, an R package for exploring AIRR-Seq data, was used to implement custom analyses. A handful of samples that yielded fewer than 5000 total TRB sequences were excluded, so that fewer than 200 HIV repertoires were analyzed. Of the roughly 190 retained HIV repertoires, 55 to 60 were collected before and roughly 130 after ART initiation. Repertoires were downsampled to 5000 TRB nucleotide sequences, with summary statistics averaged over 100 downsampling iterations. TRB sequences were retained for analysis only if CDR3 regions of at least seven amino acids were present. Two measures captured diversity: a Shannon entropy-derived clonality score and the Gini coefficient. In the repertoire networks, any two of the top 5000 CDR3 amino acid sequences were linked whenever the two sequences differed by an edit distance of one. For TRB CDR3 amino acid sequences, GLIPH2 was used to predict antigen specificity groups and MHC restriction. To flag known associations with CMV, EBV, HIV or tissue antigens, CDR3 amino acid sequences were compared against VDJdb and McPAS-TCR. Pre-ART, post-ART and control groups were compared with Wilcoxon signed-rank tests and Holm-Bonferroni correction. TCRdb took this table from immuneACCESS and kept in-frame rearrangements with V and J called. Such tables lack part of the clones; where checked against another copy, unresolved V genes explain under half of the gap, and the rest is unexplained. The DNA was the basis for D and trimming; V, J and clone size are from that table. The sample has more than 15,000 clones on record, approximately 80% of them singletons. In total, the top ten clones hold about 8.2% of the sample.

To be included, a participant needed at least one PBMC sample from before ART initiation plus at least two post-ART samples. Every participant with HIV received treatment in the United States of America. Before DNA extraction, cryopreserved samples of roughly 1-11 million PBMC were thawed and then washed. At the time of the earliest PBMC sample for each participant with HIV, ages ranged from roughly 20 to 54 years. PBMC samples were contributed by each participant from 1-4 timepoints before ART initiation and 2-8 timepoints after ART initiation, with a median of 7 samples. Serial HIV viral load, CD4+ T-cell count, ART history and demographic data were obtained for every participant. Using a Qiagen kit on a QIAcube, genomic DNA was extracted from unsorted PBMC, with samples processed in batches of 12. CDR1 and CDR2 are drawn from the germline V gene: ENHRY, SYGVKD. The junction shows trimming of 3 bases on V and 0 bases on J, plus 9 bases between the germline ends. The CDR3 goes from the cysteine to the phenylalanine over 15 residues. Only the CDR3 DNA is retained, 45 bases long and in frame from the first base.

Comment on this clone: Its target antigen remains unknown. The input lacks base qualities; no much larger clone sits a single base away.

The sequence was obtained from a young man with HIV. The input for sequencing was unsorted PBMCs, taken 0.3 years after starting antiretroviral therapy. Recombination joined TRBV10-3 with TRBJ2-1, and TRBD2 may be the D gene, going by 6 matching bases. The nucleotide sequence reads TGTGCCATCAGTGACCTCGGGGGCTCCTACAATGAGCAGTTCTTC. Its translation is CAISDLGGSYNEQFF.